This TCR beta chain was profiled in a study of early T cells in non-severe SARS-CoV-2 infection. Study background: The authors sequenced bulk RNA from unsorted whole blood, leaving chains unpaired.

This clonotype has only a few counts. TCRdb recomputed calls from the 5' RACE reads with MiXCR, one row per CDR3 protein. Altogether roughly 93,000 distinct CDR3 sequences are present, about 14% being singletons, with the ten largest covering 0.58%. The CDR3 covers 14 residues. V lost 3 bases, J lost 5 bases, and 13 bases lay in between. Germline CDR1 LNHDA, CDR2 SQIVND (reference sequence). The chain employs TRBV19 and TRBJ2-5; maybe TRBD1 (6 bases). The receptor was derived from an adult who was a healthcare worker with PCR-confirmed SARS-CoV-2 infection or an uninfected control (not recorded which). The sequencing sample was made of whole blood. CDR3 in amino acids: CASSIQGSGETQYF. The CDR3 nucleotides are TGTGCCAGTAGTATTCAGGGGTCCGGGGAGACCCAGTACTTC.